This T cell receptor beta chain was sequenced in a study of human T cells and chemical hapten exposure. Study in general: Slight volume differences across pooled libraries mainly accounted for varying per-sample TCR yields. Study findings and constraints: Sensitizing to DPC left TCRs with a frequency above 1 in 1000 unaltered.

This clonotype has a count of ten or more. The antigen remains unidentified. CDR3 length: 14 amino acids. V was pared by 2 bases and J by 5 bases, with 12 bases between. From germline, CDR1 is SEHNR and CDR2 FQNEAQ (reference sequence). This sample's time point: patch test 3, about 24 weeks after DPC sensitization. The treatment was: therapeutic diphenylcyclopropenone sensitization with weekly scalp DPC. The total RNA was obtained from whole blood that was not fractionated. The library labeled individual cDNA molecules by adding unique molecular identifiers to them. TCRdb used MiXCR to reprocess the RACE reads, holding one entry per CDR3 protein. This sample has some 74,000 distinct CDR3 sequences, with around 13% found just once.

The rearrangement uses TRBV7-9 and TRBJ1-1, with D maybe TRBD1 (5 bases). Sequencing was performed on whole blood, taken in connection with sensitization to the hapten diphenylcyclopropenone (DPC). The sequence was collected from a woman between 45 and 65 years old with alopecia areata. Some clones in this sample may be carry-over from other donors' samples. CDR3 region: CASSLRQTGTEAFF. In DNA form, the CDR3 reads TGTGCCAGCAGCTTACGACAGACGGGGACTGAAGCTTTCTTT.